The 14 T cell receptor beta chains given below trace back to one sample, sequenced in a study of shared clonotypes between healthy human individuals. Using immunoSEQ multiplex PCR, the repertoire was profiled, and TCRdb retains in-frame clones only, with some absent. The data contain roughly 410,000 clones, about 96% of them seen just once; the ten biggest clones take up approximately 0.32%. The sequenced sample consisted of memory CD8+ T cells sorted from blood. Subset of the sample: CD45RO+ cells pooled with CCR7-negative TemRA cells. The receptors were sampled from a man between 25 and 39 years old in good health.

A note on this clone: Other DNA variants within this sample encode the same CDR3. This rearrangement joins TRBV5-1 to TRBJ2-7, with a tentative D call TRBD1 (5 bases). The CDR3 covers 14 residues. The V and J ends lost 0 bases and 0 bases respectively, with 7 bases between them. Per germline, CDR1 SGHRS and CDR2 YFSETQ. CDR3: CASSLDRSSYEQYF. CDR3 sequence (DNA): TGCGCCAGCAGCTTGGACAGGAGCTCCTACGAGCAGTACTTC.

This clone was seen only a few times. The chain links TRBV7-3 to TRBJ2-2; tentatively, D is TRBD2 (6 bases). Trimming took 2 bases from V and 7 from J, leaving 11 bases between them. The germline gives CDR1 SGHTA, CDR2 FQGTGA. CDR3 size: 14 residues. The CDR3 here is CASSLRGRIGELFF. The CDR3, as DNA: TGTGCCAGCAGCTTACGGGGGAGAATCGGGGAGCTGTTTTTT.

The chain carries TRBV6-5 and TRBJ1-4, with D perhaps matching TRBD1 (5 bases). The germline V and J ends were trimmed by 8 bases and 10 bases, with 17 bases remaining between them. Germline CDR1 and CDR2: MNHEY and SVGAGI. The CDR3 spans 13 residues. The DNA for the CDR3 is TGTGCCAGCCAAGGTGGGGGGGGAGGAAAACTGTTTTTT. Protein sequence: CASQGGGGGKLFF.

The rearrangement links TRBV5-1 to TRBJ1-6, with D possibly being TRBD1 (5 bases). This CDR3 is built from 17 residues. The germline V gene encodes CDR1 SGHRS and CDR2 YFSETQ. V was cut by 2 bases and J by 0 bases, with 12 bases left in between. Here the CDR3 reads CASSFDRQGSYNSPLHF. The CDR3 region has the DNA TGCGCCAGCAGCTTCGACCGGCAGGGCTCCTATAATTCACCCCTCCACTTT.

The chain combines TRBV5-1 with TRBJ2-7; the match to TRBD1 covers 10 bases. The J segment lost 5 bases and the V segment lost 2 bases, leaving 7 bases of the junction unmatched. Germline V gene lookup returns CDR1 SGHRS and CDR2 YFSETQ. This CDR3 region has 15 residues. The CDR3 spells CASSFQTGGVDEQYF. CDR3 coding DNA: TGCGCCAGCAGCTTCCAGACAGGGGGCGTCGACGAGCAGTACTTC.

V usage is TRBV27 and J usage is TRBJ1-2; 8 bases agree with TRBD1. The CDR3 is 12 residues long. From germline, CDR1 is MNHEY and CDR2 SMNVEV (reference sequence). V shed 8 bases, J shed 5 bases, and the junction held 4 bases outside the gene matches. The CDR3 bases are TGTGCCAGCGGACAGGGTGGATATGGCTACACCTTC. It translates to CASGQGGYGYTF.

V usage is TRBV28 and J usage is TRBJ2-7; 8 bases line up with TRBD1. The ends lost 5 bases at V and 6 bases at J; junction bases unmatched: 6. The germline gives CDR1 MDHEN, CDR2 SYDVKM. The CDR3 is 13 amino acids. This CDR3 reads CASSPQTGGEQYF. CDR3 DNA: TGTGCCAGCAGTCCCCAAACAGGGGGCGAGCAGTACTTC. Full variable domain (missing parts from reference TRBV28 and TRBJ2-7): DVKVTQSSRYLVKRTGEKVFLECVQDMDHENMFWYRQDPGLGLRLIYFSYDVKMKEKGDIPEGYSVSREKKERFSLILESASTNQTSMYLCASSPQTGGEQYFGPGTRLTVT.

The chain joins TRBV19 to TRBJ2-4, with D maybe TRBD1 (5 bases). CDR3 length: 14 residues. Trimming left V 3 bases short and J 10 bases short, with 16 bases between. In germline, CDR1 is LNHDA, CDR2 SQIVND (reference sequence). CDR3 in DNA: TGTGCCAGTAGTATCACAGGCTGGGCCGGGATTCAGTACTTC. As protein: CASSITGWAGIQYF.

The rearrangement joins TRBV30 to TRBJ2-7, with unresolved D. Per germline, CDR1 GTSNPN and CDR2 SVGIG (reference sequence). V shed 3 bases and J shed 6 bases, with 12 bases lying between them. CDR3 length equals 12 residues. The CDR3 here is CAWRWYRGEQYF. CDR3 nucleotide sequence: TGTGCCTGGAGGTGGTATCGAGGCGAGCAGTACTTC.

This clone was detected once. Additional DNA sequences in this sample encode the identical CDR3. CDR3 sequence: CASSLGTFSYEQYF. Here the CDR3 DNA reads TGTGCCAGCAGTCTGGGGACATTTTCCTACGAGCAGTACTTC. The chain employs TRBV28 and TRBJ2-7; TRBD1 is a possible D gene (6 bases). The CDR3 contains 14 residues. The germline V gene has CDR1 MDHEN and CDR2 SYDVKM. V lost 5 bases, J lost 1 base, and 12 bases lay in between.

The chain recombines TRBV5-1 with TRBJ2-3, with D tentatively TRBD1 (5 bases). CDR1 is SGHRS and CDR2 is YFSETQ in the germline V gene. Trimming left V 6 bases short and J 0 bases short, with 14 bases between. This CDR3 has 15 residues. The CDR3 DNA follows: TGCGCCAGCACTCCCACAGGTTCTAGCACAGATACGCAGTATTTT. This gives the protein CASTPTGSSTDTQYF.

Comment on this clone: This CDR3 is also generated by other DNA sequences in the sample. CDR3 amino acids: CASSYRVGYEQYF. The CDR3 DNA is TGTGCCAGCAGTTACAGGGTGGGATACGAGCAGTACTTC. The genes are TRBV6-5 and TRBJ2-7; D is undetermined. Trimming took 2 bases from V and 4 from J, leaving 9 bases between them. Germline values: CDR1 MNHEY, CDR2 SVGAGI. The CDR3 runs 13 residues.

The gene calls are TRBV6-1 and TRBJ2-7; D might be TRBD1 or TRBD2, each matching 5 bases. The V end lost 5 bases, the J end lost 2 bases, and 13 bases lay between the germline ends. Germline-derived CDR1 and CDR2 are MNHNS and SASEGT. The CDR3 spans 14 residues. The CDR3 nucleotides read TGTGCCAGCAGTTTAACACTAGGGGCCTACGAGCAGTACTTC. This encodes CASSLTLGAYEQYF.

The rearrangement links TRBV29-1 to TRBJ1-3, with D possibly matching TRBD1 (6 bases). Germline CDR1 reads SQVTM; CDR2 reads ANQGSEA. The V and J ends lost 4 bases and 0 bases respectively, with 16 bases between them. The CDR3 covers 16 residues. The CDR3 DNA follows: TGCAGCGTTGCACAGGGTTTGGTTGGCTCTGGAAACACCATATATTTT. Encoded protein: CSVAQGLVGSGNTIYF.